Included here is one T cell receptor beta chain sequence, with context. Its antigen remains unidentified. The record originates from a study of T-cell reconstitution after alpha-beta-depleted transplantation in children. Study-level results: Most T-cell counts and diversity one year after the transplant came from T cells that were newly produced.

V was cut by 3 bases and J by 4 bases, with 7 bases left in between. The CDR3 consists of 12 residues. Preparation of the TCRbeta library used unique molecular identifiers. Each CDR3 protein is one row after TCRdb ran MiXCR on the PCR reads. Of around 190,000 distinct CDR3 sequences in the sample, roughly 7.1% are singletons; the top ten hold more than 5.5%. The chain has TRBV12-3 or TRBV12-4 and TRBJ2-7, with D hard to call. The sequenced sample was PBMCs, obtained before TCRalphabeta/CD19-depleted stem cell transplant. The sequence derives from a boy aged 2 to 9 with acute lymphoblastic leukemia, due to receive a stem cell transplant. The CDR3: CASSLSRYEQYV. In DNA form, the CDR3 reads TGTGCCAGCAGTTTGTCCAGGTACGAGCAGTACGTC.